What follows describes a single TCR beta chain. The data are from a study of T cell changes during pregnancy in multiple sclerosis. Clones were read by immunoSEQ multiplex PCR, and TCRdb kept only the in-frame ones, dropping some. The sample has approximately 44,000 clones, about 90% seen once. Trimming removed 6 bases at V and 7 bases at J, with 25 bases between. This CDR3 spans 16 amino acids. Germline CDR1 MNHEY, CDR2 SMNVEV (reference sequence). The genes are TRBV27 and TRBJ2-7; D is unclear. The input for sequencing was CD4+ T cells from peripheral blood mononuclear cells, taken in the second trimester of pregnancy. The source of this sequence is a female donor in good health, enrolled as a control in a pregnancy study. CDR3: CASSPGFGSPPREQYF. For the CDR3, the DNA is TGTGCCAGCAGCCCTGGCTTTGGGTCCCCACCGCGGGAGCAGTACTTC.